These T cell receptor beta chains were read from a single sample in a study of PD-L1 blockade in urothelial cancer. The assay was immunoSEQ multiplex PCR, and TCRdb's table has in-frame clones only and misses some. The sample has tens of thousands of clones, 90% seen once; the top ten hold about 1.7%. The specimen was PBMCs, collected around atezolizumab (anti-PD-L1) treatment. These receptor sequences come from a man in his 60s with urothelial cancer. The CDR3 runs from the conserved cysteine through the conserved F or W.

CASTPGPGELFF TRBV6-5
CASSQTLACYEQYF TRBV23-1
CASSQDLAVNQPQHF TRBV4-1
CASSVDRGRINEQFF TRBV9
CASSLGAYGYTF TRBV28
CASSDSGGSYNEQFF TRBV7-2
CASSREAGTDYEQYF TRBV5-4
CASSESGSTRETQYF TRBV6-1
CASRLGGDTEAFF TRBV2
CASSLEFGINEKLFF TRBV4-3
CASSSGQGLAKNIQYF TRBV5-1
CASISGRTENNEQFF TRBV7-9
CASSVGGSGEQYF TRBV9
CASSLVQITGELFF TRBV7-9
CAWSVLTTDTQYF TRBV30
CASSVGPSADSYEQYF TRBV9
CASSSSRGAIDNSPLHF TRBV7-9
CATSRDDPSGSYEQYF TRBV15
CASRKVIPEVGDEQFF TRBV6-4
CASSQDLPRRGYNEQFF TRBV4-3
CASSQTGNTEAFF TRBV18
CASSGLAGENEQFF TRBV27
CASRRDNRDEQYF TRBV28
CASRRLRTLRDEQFF TRBV11-2
CASSPPGRGGNQPQHF TRBV18
CASSQDNSGNTIYF TRBV2
CASRPGQGTNEKLFF TRBV6-5
CASSPATSASYNEQFF TRBV6-6
CASSEIGRGRTGNTEAFF TRBV6-1
CASSGTGTGFTEAFF TRBV7-2
CASSFASSTDTQYF TRBV7-6
CASSLGVGLYEQYF TRBV7-2
CASSVGANTEAFF TRBV9
CAISAGYEQYF TRBV10-3
CASRSGQGAYTQYF TRBV2
CASSQDFGVVDEQFF TRBV14
CASSLSTGGVEQFF TRBV27
CAITGGRDTEAFF TRBV10-3
CASSGGGSGNTIYF TRBV9
CASSATGVAYGYTF TRBV2